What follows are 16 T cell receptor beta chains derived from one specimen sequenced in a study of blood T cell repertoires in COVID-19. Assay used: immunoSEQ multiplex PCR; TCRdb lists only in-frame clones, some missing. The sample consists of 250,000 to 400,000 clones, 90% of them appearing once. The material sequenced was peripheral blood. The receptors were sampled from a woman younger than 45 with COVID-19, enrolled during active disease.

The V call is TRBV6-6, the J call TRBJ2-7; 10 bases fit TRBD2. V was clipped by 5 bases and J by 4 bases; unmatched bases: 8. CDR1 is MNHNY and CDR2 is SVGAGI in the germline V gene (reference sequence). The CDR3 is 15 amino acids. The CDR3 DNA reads TGTGCCAGCAGTGACGGACTAGCGGACTCATACGAGCAGTACTTC. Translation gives CASSDGLADSYEQYF.

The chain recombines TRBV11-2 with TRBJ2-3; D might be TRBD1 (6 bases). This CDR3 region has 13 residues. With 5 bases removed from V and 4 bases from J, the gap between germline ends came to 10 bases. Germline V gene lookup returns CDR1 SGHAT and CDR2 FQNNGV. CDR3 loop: CASSMDSPDTQYF. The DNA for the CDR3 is TGTGCCAGCAGCATGGACAGCCCAGATACGCAGTATTTT. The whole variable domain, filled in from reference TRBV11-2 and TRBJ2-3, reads EAGVAQSPRYKIIEKRQSVAFWCNPISGHATLYWYQQILGQGPKLLIQFQNNGVVDDSQLPKDRFSAERLKGVDSTLKIQPAKLEDSAVYLCASSMDSPDTQYFGPGTRLTVL.

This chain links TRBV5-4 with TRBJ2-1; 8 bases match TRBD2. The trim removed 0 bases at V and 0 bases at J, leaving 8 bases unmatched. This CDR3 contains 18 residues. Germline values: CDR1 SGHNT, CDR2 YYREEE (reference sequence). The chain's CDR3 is CASSLAGVAGSSYNEQFF. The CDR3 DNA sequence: TGTGCCAGCAGCTTGGCCGGGGTAGCGGGGAGCTCCTACAATGAGCAGTTCTTC.

CDR3 region: CASSAGSGNTIYF. The CDR3 DNA is TGTGCCAGTAGCGCAGGGTCTGGAAACACCATATATTTT. The V and J genes are TRBV19 and TRBJ1-3; D is possibly TRBD1 (5 bases). V was shortened by 6 bases and J by 1 base, with 7 bases between the two germline ends. The germline V gene has CDR1 LNHDA and CDR2 SQIVND (reference sequence). The CDR3 spans 13 residues. Looking up the rest from reference TRBV19 and TRBJ1-3 gives the full variable domain: DGGITQSPKYLFRKEGQNVTLSCEQNLNHDAMYWYRQDPGQGLRLIYYSQIVNDFQKGDIAEGYSVSREKKESFPLTVTSAQKNPTAFYLCASSAGSGNTIYFGEGSWLTVV.

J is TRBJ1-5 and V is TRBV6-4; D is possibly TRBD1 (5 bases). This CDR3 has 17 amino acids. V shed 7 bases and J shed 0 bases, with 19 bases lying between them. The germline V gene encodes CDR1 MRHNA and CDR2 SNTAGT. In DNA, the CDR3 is TGTGCCAGCATGCCCCCGGGGGGAGCTTATAGCAATCAGCCCCAGCATTTT. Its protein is CASMPPGGAYSNQPQHF.

CDR3 nucleotides: TGCGCCAGCAGCCAAGTCGGTGAAGGTTGGGAGTCACCCCTCCACTTT. Protein sequence: CASSQVGEGWESPLHF. The chain links TRBV4-1 to TRBJ1-6, with D unclear. V shed 1 base and J shed 10 bases, with 17 bases lying between them. This CDR3 is 16 amino acids long. CDR1 is MGHRA, CDR2 YSYEKL, per germline.

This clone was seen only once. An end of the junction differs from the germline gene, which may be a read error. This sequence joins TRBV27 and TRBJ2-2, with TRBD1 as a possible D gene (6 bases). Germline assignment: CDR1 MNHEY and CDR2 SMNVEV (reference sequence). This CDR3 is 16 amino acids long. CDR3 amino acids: CASRLFGTPNTGELFF. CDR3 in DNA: TGTGCCAGCAGGTTATTCGGGACACCGAACACCGGGGAGCTGTTTTTT.

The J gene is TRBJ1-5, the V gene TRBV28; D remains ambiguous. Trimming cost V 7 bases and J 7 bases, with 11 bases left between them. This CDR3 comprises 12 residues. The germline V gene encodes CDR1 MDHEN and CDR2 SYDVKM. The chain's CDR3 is CASTIGVQPQHF. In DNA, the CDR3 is TGTGCCAGCACCATCGGAGTCCAGCCCCAGCATTTT.

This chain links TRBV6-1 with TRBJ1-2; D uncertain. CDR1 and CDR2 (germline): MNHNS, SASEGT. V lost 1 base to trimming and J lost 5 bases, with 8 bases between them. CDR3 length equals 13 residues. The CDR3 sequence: CASSEDVLYGYTF. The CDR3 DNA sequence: TGTGCCAGCAGTGAAGATGTCCTATATGGCTACACCTTC.

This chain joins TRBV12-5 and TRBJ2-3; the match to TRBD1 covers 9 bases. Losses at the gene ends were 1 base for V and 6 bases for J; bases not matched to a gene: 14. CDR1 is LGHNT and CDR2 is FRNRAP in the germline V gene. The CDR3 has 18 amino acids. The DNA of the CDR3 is TGTGCTAGTGGTTTGGGGACCCCTTTAACAGGGGGCGCGGATACGCAGTATTTT. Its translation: CASGLGTPLTGGADTQYF.

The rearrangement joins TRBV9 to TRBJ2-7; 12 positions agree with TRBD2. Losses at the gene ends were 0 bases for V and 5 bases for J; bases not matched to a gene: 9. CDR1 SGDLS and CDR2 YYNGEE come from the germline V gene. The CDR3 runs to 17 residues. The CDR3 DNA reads TGTGCCAGCAGCGTAGAACCGACTAGCGGGAGTGCCCACGAGCAGTACTTC. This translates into CASSVEPTSGSAHEQYF.

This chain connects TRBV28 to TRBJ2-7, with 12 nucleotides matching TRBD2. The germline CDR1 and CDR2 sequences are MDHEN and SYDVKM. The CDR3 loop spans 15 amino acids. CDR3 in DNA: TGTGGCAGTCGGACTAGCGGGACTGGGGGGTCCGAGCAGTACTTC. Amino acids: CGSRTSGTGGSEQYF.

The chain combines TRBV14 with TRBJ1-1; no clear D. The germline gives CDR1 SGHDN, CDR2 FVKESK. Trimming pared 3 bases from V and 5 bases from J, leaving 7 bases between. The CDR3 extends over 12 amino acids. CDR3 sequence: CASSHRRTEAFF. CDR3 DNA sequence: TGTGCCAGCAGCCATCGCAGGACTGAAGCTTTCTTT.

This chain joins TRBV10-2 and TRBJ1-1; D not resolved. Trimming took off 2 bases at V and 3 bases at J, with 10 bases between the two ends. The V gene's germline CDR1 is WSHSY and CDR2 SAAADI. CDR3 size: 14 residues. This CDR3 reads CASSEMSVDTEAFF. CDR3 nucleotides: TGCGCCAGCAGTGAGATGAGTGTAGACACTGAAGCTTTCTTT.

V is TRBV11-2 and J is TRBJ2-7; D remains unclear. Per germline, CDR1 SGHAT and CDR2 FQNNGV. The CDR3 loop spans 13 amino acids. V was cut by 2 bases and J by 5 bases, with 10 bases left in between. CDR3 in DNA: TGTGCCAGCAGCTTATCCAGGCCCCACGAGCAGTACTTC. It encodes CASSLSRPHEQYF.

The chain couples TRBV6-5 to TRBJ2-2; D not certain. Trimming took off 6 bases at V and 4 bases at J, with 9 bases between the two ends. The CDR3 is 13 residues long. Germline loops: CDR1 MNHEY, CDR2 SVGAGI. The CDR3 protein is CASRGSSTGELFF. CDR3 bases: TGTGCCAGCAGGGGCAGTAGCACCGGGGAGCTGTTTTTT.